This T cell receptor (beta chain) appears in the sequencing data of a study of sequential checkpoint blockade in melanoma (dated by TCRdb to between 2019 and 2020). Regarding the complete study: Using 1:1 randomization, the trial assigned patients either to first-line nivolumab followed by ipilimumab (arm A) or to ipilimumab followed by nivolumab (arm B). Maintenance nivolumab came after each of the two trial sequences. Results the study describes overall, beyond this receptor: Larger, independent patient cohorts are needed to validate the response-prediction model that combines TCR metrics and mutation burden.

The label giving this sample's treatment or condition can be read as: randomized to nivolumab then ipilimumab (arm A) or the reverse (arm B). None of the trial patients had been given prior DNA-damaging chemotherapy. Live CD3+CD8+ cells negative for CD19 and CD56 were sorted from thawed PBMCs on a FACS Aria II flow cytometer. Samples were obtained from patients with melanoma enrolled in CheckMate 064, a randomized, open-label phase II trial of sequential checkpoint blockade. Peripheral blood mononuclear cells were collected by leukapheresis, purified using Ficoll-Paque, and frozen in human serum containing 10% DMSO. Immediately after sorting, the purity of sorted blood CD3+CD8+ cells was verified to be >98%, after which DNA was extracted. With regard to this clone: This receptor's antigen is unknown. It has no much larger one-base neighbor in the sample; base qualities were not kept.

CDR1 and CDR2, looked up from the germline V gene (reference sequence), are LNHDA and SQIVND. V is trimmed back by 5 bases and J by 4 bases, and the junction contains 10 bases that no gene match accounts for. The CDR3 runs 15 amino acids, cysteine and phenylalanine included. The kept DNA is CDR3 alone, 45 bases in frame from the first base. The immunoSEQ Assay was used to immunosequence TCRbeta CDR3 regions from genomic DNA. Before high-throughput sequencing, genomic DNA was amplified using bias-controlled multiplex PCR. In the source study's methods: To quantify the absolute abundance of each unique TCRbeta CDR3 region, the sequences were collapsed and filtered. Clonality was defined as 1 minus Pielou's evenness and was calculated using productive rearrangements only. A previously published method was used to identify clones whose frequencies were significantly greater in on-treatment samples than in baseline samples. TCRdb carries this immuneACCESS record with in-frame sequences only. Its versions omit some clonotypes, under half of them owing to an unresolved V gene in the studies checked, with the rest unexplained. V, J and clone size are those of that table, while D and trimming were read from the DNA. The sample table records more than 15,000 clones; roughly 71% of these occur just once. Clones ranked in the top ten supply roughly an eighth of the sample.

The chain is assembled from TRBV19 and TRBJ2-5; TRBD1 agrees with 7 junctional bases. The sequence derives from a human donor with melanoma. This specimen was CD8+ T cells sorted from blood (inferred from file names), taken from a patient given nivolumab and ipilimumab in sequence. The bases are TGTGCCAGTAGTTCGTACAGGGGAGAGGGAGAGACCCAGTACTTC. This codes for CASSSYRGEGETQYF.